These 9 T cell receptor beta chains were sequenced from one sample in a study of beta chain features in type 1 diabetes. Expressed TCRB transcripts were sequenced, since all the RNA that had been isolated was reverse transcribed. Only in-frame clones appear in the TCRdb table, and some are missing; sequencing was by immunoSEQ multiplex PCR. The table shows under 400,000 clones, with about 20% occurring only once. The sequencing sample was made of naive CD4+ T cells from blood. These receptors were collected from a woman between 18 and 29 years old in good health.

This clone occurred a few times. The rearrangement links TRBV19 to TRBJ1-1; no clear D gene. Trimming removed 10 bases from V and 0 bases from J, with 12 bases in between. This CDR3 comprises 13 residues. Per the germline V gene, CDR1 is LNHDA and CDR2 is SQIVND (reference sequence). The CDR3 reads CATGITLNTEAFF. CDR3 bases: TGTGCCACGGGGATCACTTTGAACACTGAAGCTTTCTTT.

This clone was recorded a few times. V is TRBV9 and J is TRBJ2-1; 10 nucleotides agree with TRBD2. The J segment lost 10 bases and the V segment lost 0 bases, leaving 4 bases of the junction unmatched. The CDR3 runs 14 residues. Germline V gives CDR1 SGDLS, CDR2 YYNGEE. The chain's CDR3 is CASSVGLAGDEQFF. DNA for the CDR3: TGTGCCAGCAGCGTAGGGCTAGCGGGAGACGAGCAGTTCTTC.

V and J are TRBV5-1 and TRBJ2-5; weak D call: TRBD1 (6 bases). The germline V gene has CDR1 SGHRS and CDR2 YFSETQ. Trimming removed 0 bases at V and 5 bases at J, with 11 bases between. This CDR3 is built from 14 residues. The CDR3 nucleotides are TGCGCCAGCAGCTTGGGGGACACTGCGGAGACCCAGTACTTC. This encodes CASSLGDTAETQYF. Together with reference TRBV5-1 and TRBJ2-5, the CDR3 gives the full variable domain: KAGVTQTPRYLIKTRGQQVTLSCSPISGHRSVSWYQQTPGQGLQFLFEYFSETQRNKGNFPGRFSGRQFSNSRSEMNVSTLELGDSALYLCASSLGDTAETQYFGPGTRLLVL.

The rearrangement links TRBV7-2 to TRBJ1-5, with 8 bases lining up with TRBD1. CDR1 and CDR2 (germline): SGHTA, FQGNSA. This CDR3 region has 15 residues. Trimming at V came to 5 bases and at J to 2 bases, leaving 5 bases not matched to a gene. Here the CDR3 DNA reads TGTGCCAGCAGCGCCGGACAGGGAGGCAATCAGCCCCAGCATTTT. Its protein product is CASSAGQGGNQPQHF.

This clone appeared once. The V and J genes are TRBV11-2 and TRBJ2-2; the D gene is possibly TRBD2 (6 bases). Trimming removed 5 bases from V and 6 bases from J, with 10 bases in between. CDR1 is SGHAT, CDR2 FQNNGV, per germline. CDR3 length: 13 amino acids. The CDR3 DNA reads TGTGCCAGCAGCAACTTAGCGGCCGGGGAGCTGTTTTTT. Translated, it gives CASSNLAAGELFF.

This rearrangement joins TRBV9 to TRBJ2-7; 10 bases agree with TRBD1. Germline CDR1 SGDLS, CDR2 YYNGEE. After removal of 0 bases from V and 2 bases from J, the junction contained 2 bases not matched to a gene. The CDR3 contains 15 residues. CDR3 sequence reads: CASSVGGTGAYEQYF. The CDR3 region has the DNA TGTGCCAGCAGCGTAGGGGGGACAGGGGCCTACGAGCAGTACTTC.

In its sample, this clone was seen a few times. The chain links TRBV21-1 to TRBJ1-1; TRBD1 is taken as the D call from the table, unchecked against the DNA. TRBV21-1 represents a pseudogene. CDR3 size: 13 residues. CDR3 in amino acids: CACNHPVPQEAFF. The CDR3 DNA sequence: TGTGCCTGTAATCACCCCGTCCCCCAGGAAGCTTTCTTT.

This clone was counted between two and nine times. The V and J genes are TRBV30 and TRBJ2-1; 15 bases match TRBD2. The CDR3 totals 13 residues. With V trimmed by 8 bases and J by 6 bases, 2 bases remained unmatched. Germline assignment: CDR1 GTSNPN and CDR2 SVGIG (reference sequence). CDR3 sequence: CAGTSGGSNEQFF. The CDR3 coding sequence is TGTGCCGGGACTAGCGGGGGGTCCAATGAGCAGTTCTTC.

The CDR3 loop reads CASSQAPGGPQHF. Here the CDR3 DNA reads TGTGCCAGCAGCCAAGCTCCCGGGGGGCCCCAGCATTTT. The chain joins TRBV14 to TRBJ1-5; weak D call: TRBD1 (5 bases). Germline V gives CDR1 SGHDN, CDR2 FVKESK. Trimming took off 1 base at V and 9 bases at J, with 10 bases between the two ends. The length of the CDR3 is 13 residues.